This TCR beta chain was profiled in a study of T cells in Graves' hyperthyroidism and ophthalmopathy. Study-wide results and limits: Model-based prediction identified ophthalmopathy a median approximately 6.2 months prior to its onset. Researchers found most expanded thyroid clonotypes above 0.001 in blood as well.

Newly diagnosed hyperthyroidism patients aged 18 to 65 years had disease lasting under 2 months. Isolation of PBMCs was performed on 9.5 to 10 ml fresh peripheral blood. Authors of the study amplified TCR beta CDR3 regions from RNA transcripts. HTBI primers were used for first-round RT-PCR of the TCR CDR3. TCRdb reanalysed the multiplex PCR reads using MiXCR and keeps one entry per CDR3 protein. Here the sample spans some 560,000 distinct CDR3 sequences, around 15% being singletons. The CDR3 contains 14 residues. Trimming took 7 bases from V and 5 from J, leaving 17 bases between them. In germline, CDR1 is SGHTA, CDR2 FQGNSA. As for this clonotype: As yet, its antigen is unknown.

V usage is TRBV7-2 and J usage is TRBJ2-5; D may be TRBD1 (5 bases). Sample: blood. The receptor comes from a woman aged 40 to 55 with Graves' hyperthyroidism. The CDR3 reads CASTPQGPKETQYF. The CDR3 DNA is TGTGCCAGCACCCCCCAGGGCCCCAAGGAGACCCAGTACTTC.